The entry that follows covers one TCR beta chain sequence. Its antigen is as yet unknown. The data are from a study of long-term antiretroviral therapy in people with HIV. The assay used was immunoSEQ (version v3.0), run at survey level. Sequencing was directed toward about 40,000-55,000 T-cell genomes in each sample. Sequencing was performed with immunoSEQ multiplex PCR; in TCRdb, only in-frame clones are kept and a portion is missing. The sample includes about 39,000 clones, roughly nine tenths of them seen just once. Whole-study results and caveats: All time points showed a repertoire dominated by clones expanded before ART. HIV repertoires covered narrower CDR3 length ranges than controls did. There were no data on ART adherence, viral resistance or therapy changes, a gap that limits inferences about post-ART repertoire changes.

V was pared by 3 bases and J by 4 bases, with 18 bases between. Germline lookup yields CDR1 SGHNT and CDR2 YYREEE (reference sequence). The CDR3 contains 16 residues. This sample comprised unsorted PBMCs, obtained 1.2 years after starting antiretroviral therapy. The clonotype was recovered from a woman between 45 and 60 years old with HIV. This chain connects TRBV5-4 to TRBJ2-3; tentatively, D is TRBD2 (6 bases). CDR3 sequence: CASSSKSAEGPDTQYF. The CDR3 nucleotides are TGTGCCAGCAGCTCAAAGTCGGCGGAGGGCCCAGATACGCAGTATTTT.